This record looks at one T cell receptor (beta chain) sequence and its context. Its antigen is as yet unknown. Produced via immunoSEQ multiplex PCR; TCRdb's table is partial and in-frame only. The table has around 31,000 clones, roughly four fifths seen once. The sample comes from a study of OX40 agonist ivuxolimab in advanced cancers. Across the study: Ivuxolimab, which patients received intravenously every 2 weeks, was dosed at 0.01 to 10 mg/kg.

Overall study results and limits: Doses of 0.1 to 3.0 mg/kg were accompanied by clonal expansion of CD4+ and CD8+ blood T cells by week 6. In the 0.1-3.0 mg/kg groups, partial responders showed among the lowest expansion.

The CDR3 is 14 residues long. Trimming stripped 7 bases from V and 4 bases from J, with 16 bases between. The germline V gene encodes CDR1 GTSNPN and CDR2 SVGIG (reference sequence). The cohort excluded patients with autoimmune disease history or systemic immunosuppression. The receptor was isolated from an adult with an advanced solid tumor such as melanoma, head and neck, liver or kidney cancer. Material: CD4+ or CD8+ T cells sorted from blood, obtained in a trial of the OX40 agonist ivuxolimab. The V gene is TRBV30, the J gene TRBJ1-4; unclear D gene. The CDR3 here is CASRRSLGNEKLFF. In nucleotides, the CDR3 is TGTGCCTCTAGAAGATCCCTTGGTAATGAAAAACTGTTTTTT.